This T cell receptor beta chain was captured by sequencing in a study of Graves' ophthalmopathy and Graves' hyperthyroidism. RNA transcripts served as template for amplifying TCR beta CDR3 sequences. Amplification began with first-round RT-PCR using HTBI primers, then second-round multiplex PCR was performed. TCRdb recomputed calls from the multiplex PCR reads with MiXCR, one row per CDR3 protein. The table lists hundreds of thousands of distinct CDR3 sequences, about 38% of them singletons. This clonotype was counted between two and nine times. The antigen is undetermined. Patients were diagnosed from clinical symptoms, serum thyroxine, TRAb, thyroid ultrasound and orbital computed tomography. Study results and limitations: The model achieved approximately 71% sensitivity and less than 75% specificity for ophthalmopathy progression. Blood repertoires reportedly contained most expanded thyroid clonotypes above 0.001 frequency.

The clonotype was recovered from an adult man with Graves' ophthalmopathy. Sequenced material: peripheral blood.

The CDR3 DNA reads as TGTGCCAGCGGACAGGGAGGGGGAGAGACCCAGTACTTC. This sequence encodes CASGQGGGETQYF. The V and J genes are TRBV7-9 and TRBJ2-5, with D possibly being TRBD1 (8 bases). Trimming removed 8 bases from V and 4 bases from J, with 14 bases in between. This CDR3 contains 13 residues. CDR1 and CDR2 (germline): SEHNR, FQNEAQ (reference sequence).